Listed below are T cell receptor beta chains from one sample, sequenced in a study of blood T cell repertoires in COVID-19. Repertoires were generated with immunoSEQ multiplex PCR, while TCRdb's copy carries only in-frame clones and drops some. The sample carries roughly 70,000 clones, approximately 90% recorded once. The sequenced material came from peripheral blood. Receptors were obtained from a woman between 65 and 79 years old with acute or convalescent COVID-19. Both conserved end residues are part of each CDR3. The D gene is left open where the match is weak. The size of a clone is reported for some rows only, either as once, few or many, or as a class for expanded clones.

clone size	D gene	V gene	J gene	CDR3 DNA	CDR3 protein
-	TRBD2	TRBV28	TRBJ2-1	TGTGCCAGCCTGATTAGCGGGAGGGCCAATGAGCAGTTCTTC	CASLISGRANEQFF
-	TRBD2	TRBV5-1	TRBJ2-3	TGCGCCAGCAGCCTCGGAAGCGGGGGCACAGATACGCAGTATTTT	CASSLGSGGTDTQYF
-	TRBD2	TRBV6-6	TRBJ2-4	TGTGCCAGCCGATGGGGGGGGGAAGCCAAAAACATTCAGTACTTC	CASRWGGEAKNIQYF
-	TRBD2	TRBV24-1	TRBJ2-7	TGTGCCACCAGTGATACCACTAGCGGGAGGGCCTACGAGCAGTACTTC	CATSDTTSGRAYEQYF
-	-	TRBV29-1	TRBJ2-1	TGCAGCGTTGAAAGGTACAGCAATGAGCAGTTCTTC	CSVERYSNEQFF
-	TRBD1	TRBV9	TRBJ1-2	TGTGCCAGCAGCGCCAGAGCGGACAGGGGAAGCAACTATGGCTACACCTTC	CASSARADRGSNYGYTF
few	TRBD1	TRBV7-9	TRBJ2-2	TGTGCCAGCAGCGGGGACAGAAACACCGGGGAGCTGTTTTTT	CASSGDRNTGELFF
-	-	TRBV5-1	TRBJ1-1	TGCGCCAGCAGCTTCCAGGGGTCCACTGAAGCTTTCTTT	CASSFQGSTEAFF
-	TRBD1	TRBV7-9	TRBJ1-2	TGTGCCAGCAGCCCCGGGACAGCAAACATCTATGGCTACACCTTC	CASSPGTANIYGYTF
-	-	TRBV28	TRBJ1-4	TGTGCCAGCAGTCCCTCCTATGAAAAACTGTTTTTT	CASSPSYEKLFF
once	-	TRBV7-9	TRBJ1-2	TGTGCCAGCAGCTCTTACTTGGGGAGAGCTAACTATGGCTACACCTTC	CASSSYLGRANYGYTF
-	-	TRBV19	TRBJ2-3	TGTGCCAGTAGTATGTTCCAGCGGGGCACAGATACGCAGTATTTT	CASSMFQRGTDTQYF
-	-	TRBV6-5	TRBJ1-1	TGTGCCAGCAGTTCCCTACACAGCACTGAAGCTTTCTTT	CASSSLHSTEAFF
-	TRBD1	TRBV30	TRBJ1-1	TGTGCCTGGAAAGACAGGGTCTGGACTGAAGCTTTCTTT	CAWKDRVWTEAFF
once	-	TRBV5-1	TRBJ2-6	TGCGCCAGCAGCTCCCAGGGCTCTGGGGCCAACGTCCTGACTTTC	CASSSQGSGANVLTF
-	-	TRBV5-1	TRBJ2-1	TGCGCCAGCAGCTTGGGGACTGATTACAATGAGCAGTTCTTC	CASSLGTDYNEQFF
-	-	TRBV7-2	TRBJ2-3	TGTGCCAGCAGCTCGACTCGCAGCACAGATACGCAGTATTTT	CASSSTRSTDTQYF
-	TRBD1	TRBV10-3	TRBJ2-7	TGTGCCATCAGTGTCGGGACAGGGGGCCACGAGCAGTACTTC	CAISVGTGGHEQYF
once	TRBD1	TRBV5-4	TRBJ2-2	TGTGCCAGCAGCGCCCGGGACAGGGGCGGCACCGGGGAGCTGTTTTTT	CASSARDRGGTGELFF
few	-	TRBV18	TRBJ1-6	TGTGCCAGCTCACTTCAGGACCCGCGGGGTTCACCCCTCCACTTT	CASSLQDPRGSPLHF
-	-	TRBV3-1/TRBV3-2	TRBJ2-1	TGTGCCAGCAGCCAAGAACAGGTTTACAATGAGCAGTTCTTC	CASSQEQVYNEQFF
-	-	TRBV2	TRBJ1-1	TGTGCCAGCAGTGTTCAGCTGGGGCCGAACACTGAAGCTTTCTTT	CASSVQLGPNTEAFF
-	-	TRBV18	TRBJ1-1	TGTGCCAGCTCACCACGGACTACCTCTGAAGCTTTCTTT	CASSPRTTSEAFF
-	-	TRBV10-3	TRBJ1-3	TGTGCCATCAGTGACGGGGTATCTGGAAACACCATATATTTT	CAISDGVSGNTIYF
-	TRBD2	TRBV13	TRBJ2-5	TGTGCCAGCAGCTTAGGAGTAGCGGGAGGGTTGCCCCAAGAGACCCAGTACTTC	CASSLGVAGGLPQETQYF
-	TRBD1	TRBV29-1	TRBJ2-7	TGCAGCGTTGGGGGCAGGGGGCCCTCCTACGAGCAGTACTTC	CSVGGRGPSYEQYF
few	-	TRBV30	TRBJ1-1	TGTGCCTGGAGTTACGGGAACACTGAAGCTTTCTTT	CAWSYGNTEAFF
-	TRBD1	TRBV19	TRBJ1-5	TGTGCCAGTAGTACCACGACAGGGCTTGCTCAGCCCCAGCATTTT	CASSTTTGLAQPQHF
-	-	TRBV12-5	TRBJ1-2	TGTGCTAGTGCTACTTTCAGGGAAGGCTACACCTTC	CASATFREGYTF
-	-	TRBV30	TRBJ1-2	TGTGCCTGGAGTGTCCAGACAGGTTCCTATGGCTACACCTTC	CAWSVQTGSYGYTF
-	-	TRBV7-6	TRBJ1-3	TGTGCCAGCAGCCTTACGGCGGCGAGCTCTGGAAACACCATATATTTT	CASSLTAASSGNTIYF
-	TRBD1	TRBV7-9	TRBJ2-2	TGTGCCAGCAGCCGGGACAGGGCCTCGAACACCGGGGAGCTGTTTTTT	CASSRDRASNTGELFF
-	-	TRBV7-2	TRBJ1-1	TGTGCCAGCAGCTTAGATGTTGGGCGATACACTGAAGCTTTCTTT	CASSLDVGRYTEAFF
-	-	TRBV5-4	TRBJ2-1	TGTGCCAGCAGCCGGGACATCCTTCAGGATGAGCAGTTCTTC	CASSRDILQDEQFF
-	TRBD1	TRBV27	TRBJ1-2	TGTGCCAGCAGTTTTTCACAGGGGACCATCTATGGCTACACCTTC	CASSFSQGTIYGYTF
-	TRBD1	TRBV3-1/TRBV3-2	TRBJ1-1	TGTGCCAGCAGCCAAGTGGGACAGCCCCAAGCTTTCTTT	CASSQVGQPQAFF
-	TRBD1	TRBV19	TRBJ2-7	TGTGCCAGTAGTTCCCATCCGGGACAGGGGGCTGACGAGCAGTACTTC	CASSSHPGQGADEQYF
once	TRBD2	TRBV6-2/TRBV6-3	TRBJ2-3	TGTGCCAGCAGTTATTCCCCTACGGGGGAGGGACGTCGGTATACGCAGTATTTT	CASSYSPTGEGRRYTQYF
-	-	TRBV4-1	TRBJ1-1	TGCGCCAGCAGCCACGGACAGTCGAACACTGAAGCTTTCTTT	CASSHGQSNTEAFF
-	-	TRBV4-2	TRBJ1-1	TGTGCCAGCAGCCAATCGGAGGGCACGAACACTGAAGCTTTCTTT	CASSQSEGTNTEAFF
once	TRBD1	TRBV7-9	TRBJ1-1	TGTGCCAGCAGCCGAGACAGGGGGTCCACTGAAGCTTTCTTT	CASSRDRGSTEAFF
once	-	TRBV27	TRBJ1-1	TGTGCCAGCAGTAACGGACAGCTCATGGTGGCTGAAGCTTTCTTT	CASSNGQLMVAEAFF
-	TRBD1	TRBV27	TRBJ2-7	TGTGCCAGCAGTCGGGACAGGGCCTACGAGCAGTACTTC	CASSRDRAYEQYF
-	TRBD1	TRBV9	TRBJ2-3	TGTGCCAGCAGCGTGGCACCGGGACAGGGGGCCGTAGATACGCAGTATTTT	CASSVAPGQGAVDTQYF
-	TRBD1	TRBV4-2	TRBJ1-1	TGTGCCAGCAGCCAAGATCCGGCAGGGGGAAACACTGAAGCTTTCTTT	CASSQDPAGGNTEAFF